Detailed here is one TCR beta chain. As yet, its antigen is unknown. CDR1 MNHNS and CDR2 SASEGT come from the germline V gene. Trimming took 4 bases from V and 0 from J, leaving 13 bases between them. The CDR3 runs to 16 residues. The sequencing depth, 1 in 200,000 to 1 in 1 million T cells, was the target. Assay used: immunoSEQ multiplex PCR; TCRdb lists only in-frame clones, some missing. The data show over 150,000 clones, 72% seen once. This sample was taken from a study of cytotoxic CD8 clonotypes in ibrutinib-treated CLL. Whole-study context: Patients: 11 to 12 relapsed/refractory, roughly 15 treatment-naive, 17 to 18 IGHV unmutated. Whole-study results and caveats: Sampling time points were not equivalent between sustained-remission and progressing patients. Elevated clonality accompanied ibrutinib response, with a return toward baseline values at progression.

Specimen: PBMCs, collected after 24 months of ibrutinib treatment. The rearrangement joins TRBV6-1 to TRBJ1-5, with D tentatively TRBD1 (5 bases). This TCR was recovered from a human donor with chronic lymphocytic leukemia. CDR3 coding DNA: TGTGCCAGCAGTGCCCGACAGATTTATAGCAATCAGCCCCAGCATTTT. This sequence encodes CASSARQIYSNQPQHF.